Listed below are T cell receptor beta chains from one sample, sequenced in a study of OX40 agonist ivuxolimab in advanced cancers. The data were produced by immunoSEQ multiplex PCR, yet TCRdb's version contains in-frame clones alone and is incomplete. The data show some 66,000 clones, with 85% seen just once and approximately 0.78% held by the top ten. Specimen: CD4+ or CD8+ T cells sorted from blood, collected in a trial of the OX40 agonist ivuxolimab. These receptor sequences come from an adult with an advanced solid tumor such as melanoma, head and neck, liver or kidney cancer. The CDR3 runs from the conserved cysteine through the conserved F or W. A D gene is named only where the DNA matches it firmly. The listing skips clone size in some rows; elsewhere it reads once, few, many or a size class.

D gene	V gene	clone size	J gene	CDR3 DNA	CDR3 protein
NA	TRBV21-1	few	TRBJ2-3	TGTGCCAGCAGACCACAGCGCCCCGGCGGCACAGATACGCAGTATTTT	CASRPQRPGGTDTQYF
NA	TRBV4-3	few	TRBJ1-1	TGCGCCAGCAGCCCGAGGGAACGTGGATTTGGTACTTTCTTT	CASSPRERGFGTFF
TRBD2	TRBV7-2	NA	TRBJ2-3	TGTGCCAGCAGCTTAGCGGGACTAGCGGGAGTCCCAGATACGCAGTATTTT	CASSLAGLAGVPDTQYF
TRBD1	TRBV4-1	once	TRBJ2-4	TGCGCCAGCAGCCAAGCCAGGGGGCTTGACATTCAGTACTTC	CASSQARGLDIQYF
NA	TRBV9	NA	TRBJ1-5	TGTGCCAGCAGCGTAGGCTGGGGCTCCCAAAATCAGCCCCAGCATTTT	CASSVGWGSQNQPQHF
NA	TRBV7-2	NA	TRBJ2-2	TGTGCCAGCAGCCTGACTAGAATTAACACCGGGGAGCTGTTTTTT	CASSLTRINTGELFF
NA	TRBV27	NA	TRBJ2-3	TGTGCCAGCTATGCTCCGGGCTTGATCACAGATACGCAGTATTTT	CASYAPGLITDTQYF
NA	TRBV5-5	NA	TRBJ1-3	TGTGCCAGCAGCTTGGAAGGGGCCGCTGGAAACACCATATATTTT	CASSLEGAAGNTIYF
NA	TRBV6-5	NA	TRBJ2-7	TGTGCCAGCAGTTCCCCAATCAGACCCTACGAGCAGTACTTC	CASSSPIRPYEQYF
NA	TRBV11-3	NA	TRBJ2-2	TGTGCCAGCAGCTTATCAGGACCGACGGGGGAGCTGTTTTTT	CASSLSGPTGELFF
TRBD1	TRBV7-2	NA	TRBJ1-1	TGTGCCAGCAGCTTCGGACAGGGTGACACTGAAGCTTTCTTT	CASSFGQGDTEAFF
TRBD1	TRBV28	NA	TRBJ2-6	TGTGCCAGCAGTGACCACAGGGGGCCCGGGGCCAACGTCCTGACTTTC	CASSDHRGPGANVLTF
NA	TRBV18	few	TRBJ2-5	TGTGCCAGCTCACCGGGGTTTGAGACCCAGTACTTC	CASSPGFETQYF
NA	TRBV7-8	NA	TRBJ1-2	TGTGCCAGCAGCCCTCGGGACCGCTCTATGAGGGGCTACACCTTC	CASSPRDRSMRGYTF
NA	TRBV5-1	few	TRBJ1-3	TGCGCCAGCAGCTTGGGCTTGGGCAGCGAAGGAAACACCATATATTTT	CASSLGLGSEGNTIYF
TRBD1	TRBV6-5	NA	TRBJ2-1	TGTGCCAGCAGTATACAGGGGAATGAGCAGTTCTTC	CASSIQGNEQFF
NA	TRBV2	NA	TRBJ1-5	TGTGCCAGCAGTCCCCGACGGTCATCCAATCAGCCCCAGCATTTT	CASSPRRSSNQPQHF
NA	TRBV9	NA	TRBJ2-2	TGTGCCAGCAGCGTAGAGGCCAACACCGGGGAGCTGTTTTTT	CASSVEANTGELFF
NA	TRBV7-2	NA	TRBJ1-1	TGTGCCAGCAGTCAACTCATGAACACTGAAGCTTTCTTT	CASSQLMNTEAFF
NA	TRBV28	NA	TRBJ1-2	TGTGCCAGCAGTTTGTCCGGAGACTATGGCTACACCTTC	CASSLSGDYGYTF
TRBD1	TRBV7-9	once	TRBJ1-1	TGTGCCAGCAGCCTATGGGACAGCGCTGAAGCTTTCTTT	CASSLWDSAEAFF
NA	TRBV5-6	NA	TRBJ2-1	TGTGCCAGCAGCTTCGCTCATTCCAATGAGCAGTTCTTC	CASSFAHSNEQFF
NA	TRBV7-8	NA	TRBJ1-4	TGTGCCAGCAGCTTACTACGCGCAACTAATGAAAAACTGTTTTTT	CASSLLRATNEKLFF
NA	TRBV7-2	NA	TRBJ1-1	TGTGCCAGCAGCTCTCAGGGGAATGAAGCTTTCTTT	CASSSQGNEAFF
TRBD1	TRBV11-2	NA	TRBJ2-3	TGTGCCAGCAGGCTCAGGGGGCAAGTCACAGATACGCAGTATTTT	CASRLRGQVTDTQYF
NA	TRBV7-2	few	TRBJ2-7	TGTGCCAGCAGCCGCGGACTCACCTACGAGCAGTACTTC	CASSRGLTYEQYF
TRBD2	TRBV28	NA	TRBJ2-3	TGTGCCAGCAGTTTCTTAGCGGGCCGGAGGACAGATACGCAGTATTTT	CASSFLAGRRTDTQYF
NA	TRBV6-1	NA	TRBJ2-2	TGTGCCAGCAGTGAAGAAAGGACCGGGGAGCTGTTTTTT	CASSEERTGELFF
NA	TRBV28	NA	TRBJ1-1	TGTGCCAGCAGTTCTCCTGGGAACACTGAAGCTTTCTTT	CASSSPGNTEAFF
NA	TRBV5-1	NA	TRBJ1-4	TGCGCCAGCAGCTTGGGAAGGGGAGGTGAAAAACTGTTTTTT	CASSLGRGGEKLFF
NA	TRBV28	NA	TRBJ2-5	TGTGCCAGCACGCTGGCGGAGACCCAGTACTTC	CASTLAETQYF
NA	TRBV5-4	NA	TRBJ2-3	TGTGCCAGCAGCTCCCGTTTTACAGATACGCAGTATTTT	CASSSRFTDTQYF
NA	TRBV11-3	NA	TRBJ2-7	NA	CASSPVAGGSYF